This paragraph reports one T cell receptor beta chain. Its antigen remains undetermined. The input lacks base qualities; no much larger clone sits a single base away. The immunoSEQ Assay, a bias-controlled multiplex PCR, was used to amplify TCRbeta CDR3 regions from genomic DNA. As for the authors' bioinformatics: The number of nucleated cells in each sample was estimated from the amplification of reference gene primers within the assay. To quantify the absolute abundance of each unique TCRbeta CDR3 rearrangement, sequence reads were collapsed and filtered. For each sample, productive Simpson clonality was calculated as the square root of Simpson's diversity index across productive rearrangements. Here the immuneACCESS table is served through TCRdb, limited to in-frame sequences with V and J called. Missing clones are a known gap in these copies; in checked studies unresolved V genes cover under half, and the rest lacks a known reason. D and trimming come from the DNA, and the V and J calls and clone size come from that table. This sample holds 30,000 or so clones; about 80% were observed only once. Under 4.5% of the sample goes to the ten largest clones.

Collaborating institutions collected whole blood in K2EDTA tubes following their own protocols. For TCRbeta analysis, collaborators shipped samples in one of three forms: frozen whole blood, isolated PBMCs, or DNA extracted from either of those sample types. This record comes from a study of blood T cell repertoires in COVID-19 (dated by TCRdb to about 2020). In the study overall: The collaborator samples originated in the United States, Italy and Spain and spanned the acute and convalescent phases of COVID-19. The repertoires were released in a freely available public database intended as a resource for research on the immune response to SARS-CoV-2. Where available, HLA class I and class II types were obtained from metadata supplied by the sample provider rather than from assay-based typing. Nearly every sample came with metadata listing a de-identified subject ID, COVID-19 status, age in years and sex. The samples were drawn from two sources: the first 160 participants of the ongoing ImmuneRACE study, and 1,000 to 1,500 subjects contributed by 6 global collaborators. The prospective study material was composed of cDNA or gDNA derived from T cells, B-cell-depleted T cells, or PBMCs. The dataset comprised deeply sampled blood TCRbeta repertoires from subjects exposed to, actively infected with, or recovered from COVID-19. Study-wide findings and limitations: The quantity of clinical and demographic metadata differed by source and by participant and was supplied without curation.

Deletion took 0 bases off V and 4 bases off J, with a span of 7 bases between the germline ends. The CDR3 sequence holds 14 residues, the cysteine and phenylalanine included. Only the CDR3 DNA stays, 42 bases, in frame from base 1. The germline V gene sets CDR1 to MGHRA and CDR2 to YSYEKL. This TCR came from a man aged 45-65 years with acute or convalescent COVID-19. Sequencing was performed on peripheral blood. The chain is assembled from TRBV4-1 and TRBJ2-1, with the D gene call left open. The nucleotide sequence reads TGCGCCAGCAGCCAAGATTCCGGTTACAATGAGCAGTTCTTC. The encoded protein is CASSQDSGYNEQFF.